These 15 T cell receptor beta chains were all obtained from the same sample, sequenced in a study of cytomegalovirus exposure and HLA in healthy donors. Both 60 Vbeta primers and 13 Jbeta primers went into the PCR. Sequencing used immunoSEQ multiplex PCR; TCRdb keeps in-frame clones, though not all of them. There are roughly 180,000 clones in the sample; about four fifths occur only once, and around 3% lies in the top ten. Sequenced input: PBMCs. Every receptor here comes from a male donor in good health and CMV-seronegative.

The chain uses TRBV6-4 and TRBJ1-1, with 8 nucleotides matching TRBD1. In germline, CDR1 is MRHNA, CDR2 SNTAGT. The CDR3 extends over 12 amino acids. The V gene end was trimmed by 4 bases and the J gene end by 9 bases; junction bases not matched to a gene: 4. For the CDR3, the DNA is TGTGCCAGCAGTGGGGCAGGGGGCCAAGCTTTCTTT. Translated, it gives CASSGAGGQAFF.

DNA of the CDR3: TGTGCCAGCAGCCAAACCGGGACAGCTTATCGGGGCTACACCTTC. This encodes CASSQTGTAYRGYTF. V and J are TRBV4-2 and TRBJ1-2; 7 bases agree with TRBD1. The V segment lost 2 bases and the J segment 8 bases; nucleotides outside the gene matches: 11. In germline, CDR1 is LGHNA, CDR2 YNFKEQ. This CDR3 is 15 amino acids long.

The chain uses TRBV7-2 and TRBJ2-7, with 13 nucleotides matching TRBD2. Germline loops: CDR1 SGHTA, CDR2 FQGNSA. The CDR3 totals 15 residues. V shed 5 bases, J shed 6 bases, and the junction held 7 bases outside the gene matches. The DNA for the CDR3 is TGTGCCAGCAGCCCAAGGACTAGCGGGAGCTCCGAGCAGTACTTC. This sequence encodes CASSPRTSGSSEQYF.

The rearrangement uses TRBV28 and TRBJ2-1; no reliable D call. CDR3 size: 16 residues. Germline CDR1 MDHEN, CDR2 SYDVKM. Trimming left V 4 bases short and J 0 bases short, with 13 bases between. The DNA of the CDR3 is TGTGCCAGCAGTTCGCCTGAGGCACCCTCCTACAATGAGCAGTTCTTC. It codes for CASSSPEAPSYNEQFF. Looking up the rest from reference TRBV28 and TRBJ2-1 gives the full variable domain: DVKVTQSSRYLVKRTGEKVFLECVQDMDHENMFWYRQDPGLGLRLIYFSYDVKMKEKGDIPEGYSVSREKKERFSLILESASTNQTSMYLCASSSPEAPSYNEQFFGPGTRLTVL.

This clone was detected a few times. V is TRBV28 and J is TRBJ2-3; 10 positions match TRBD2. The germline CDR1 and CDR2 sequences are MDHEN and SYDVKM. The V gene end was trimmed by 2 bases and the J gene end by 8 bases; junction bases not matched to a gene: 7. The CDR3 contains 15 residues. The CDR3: CASSLISLAGATQYF. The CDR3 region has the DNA TGTGCCAGCAGTTTAATCAGCCTAGCGGGAGCTACGCAGTATTTT. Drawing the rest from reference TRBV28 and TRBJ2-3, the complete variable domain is DVKVTQSSRYLVKRTGEKVFLECVQDMDHENMFWYRQDPGLGLRLIYFSYDVKMKEKGDIPEGYSVSREKKERFSLILESASTNQTSMYLCASSLISLAGATQYFGPGTRLTVL.

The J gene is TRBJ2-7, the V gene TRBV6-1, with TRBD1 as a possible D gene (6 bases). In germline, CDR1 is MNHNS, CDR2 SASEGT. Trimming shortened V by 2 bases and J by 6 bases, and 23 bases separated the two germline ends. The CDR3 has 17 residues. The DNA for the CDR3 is TGTGCCAGCAGTGAATCAGAGGGGTGGGGGCGTGTGAGCGAGCAGTACTTC. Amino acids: CASSESEGWGRVSEQYF.

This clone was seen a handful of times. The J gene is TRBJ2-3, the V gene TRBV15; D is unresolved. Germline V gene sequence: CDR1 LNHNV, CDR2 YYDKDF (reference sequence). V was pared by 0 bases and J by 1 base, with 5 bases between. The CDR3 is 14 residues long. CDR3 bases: TGTGCCACCAGCAGAGATTCAGGCACAGATACGCAGTATTTT. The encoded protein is CATSRDSGTDTQYF.

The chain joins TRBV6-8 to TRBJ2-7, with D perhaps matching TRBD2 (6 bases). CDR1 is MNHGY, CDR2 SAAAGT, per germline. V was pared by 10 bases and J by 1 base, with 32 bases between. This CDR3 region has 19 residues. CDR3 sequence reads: CANHPLGIRRDVDSYEQYF. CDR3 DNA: TGTGCCAACCATCCCCTTGGAATTCGGCGGGACGTCGATTCCTACGAGCAGTACTTC.

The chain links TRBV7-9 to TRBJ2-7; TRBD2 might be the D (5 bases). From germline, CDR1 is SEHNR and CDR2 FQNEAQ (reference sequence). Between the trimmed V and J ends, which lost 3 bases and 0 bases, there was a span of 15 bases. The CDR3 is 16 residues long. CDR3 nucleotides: TGTGCCAGCAGCTTGGACCCCACGGGAAGCTCCTACGAGCAGTACTTC. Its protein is CASSLDPTGSSYEQYF.

CDR3 amino acids: CASSRDPRSDGYTF. CDR3 sequence (DNA): TGTGCCAGCAGTCGGGATCCCAGGTCTGATGGCTACACCTTC. The gene calls are TRBV27 and TRBJ1-2, with no clear D. The V end lost 5 bases, the J end lost 6 bases, and 16 bases lay between the germline ends. Germline assignment: CDR1 MNHEY and CDR2 SMNVEV (reference sequence). The CDR3 loop spans 14 amino acids.

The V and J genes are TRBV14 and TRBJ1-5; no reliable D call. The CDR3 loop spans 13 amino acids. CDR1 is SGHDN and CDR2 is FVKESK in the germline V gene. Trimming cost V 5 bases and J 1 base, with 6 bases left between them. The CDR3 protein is CASSANSNQPQHF. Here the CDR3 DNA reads TGTGCCAGCAGCGCGAACAGCAATCAGCCCCAGCATTTT.

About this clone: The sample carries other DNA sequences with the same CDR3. The CDR3 DNA follows: TGCGCCAGCAGTTTACAAGAGACCCAGTACTTC. It codes for CASSLQETQYF. This chain connects TRBV5-1 to TRBJ2-5; D call uncertain. Germline values: CDR1 SGHRS, CDR2 YFSETQ. This CDR3 spans 11 amino acids. The V gene lost 5 bases and the J gene lost 2 bases, with 4 bases spanning the gap.

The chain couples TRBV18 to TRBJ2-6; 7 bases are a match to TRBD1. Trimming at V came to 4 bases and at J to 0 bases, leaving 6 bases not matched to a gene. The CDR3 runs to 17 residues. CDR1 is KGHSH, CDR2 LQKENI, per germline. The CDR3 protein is CASSLAGGRSGANVLTF. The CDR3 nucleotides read TGTGCCAGCTCACTGGCAGGGGGACGCTCTGGGGCCAACGTCCTGACTTTC.

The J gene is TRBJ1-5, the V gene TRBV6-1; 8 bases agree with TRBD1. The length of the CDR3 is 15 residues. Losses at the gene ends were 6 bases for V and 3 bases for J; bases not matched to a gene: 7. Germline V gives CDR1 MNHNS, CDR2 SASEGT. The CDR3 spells CASRGLQGANQPQHF. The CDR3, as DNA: TGTGCCAGCAGAGGACTCCAGGGGGCCAATCAGCCCCAGCATTTT.

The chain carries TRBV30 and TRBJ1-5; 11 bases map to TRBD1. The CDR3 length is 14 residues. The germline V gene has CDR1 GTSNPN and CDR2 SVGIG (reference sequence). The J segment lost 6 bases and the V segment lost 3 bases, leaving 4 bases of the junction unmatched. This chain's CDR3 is CAWSGQGASQPQHF. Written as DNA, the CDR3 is TGTGCCTGGAGCGGACAGGGGGCGAGTCAGCCCCAGCATTTT.